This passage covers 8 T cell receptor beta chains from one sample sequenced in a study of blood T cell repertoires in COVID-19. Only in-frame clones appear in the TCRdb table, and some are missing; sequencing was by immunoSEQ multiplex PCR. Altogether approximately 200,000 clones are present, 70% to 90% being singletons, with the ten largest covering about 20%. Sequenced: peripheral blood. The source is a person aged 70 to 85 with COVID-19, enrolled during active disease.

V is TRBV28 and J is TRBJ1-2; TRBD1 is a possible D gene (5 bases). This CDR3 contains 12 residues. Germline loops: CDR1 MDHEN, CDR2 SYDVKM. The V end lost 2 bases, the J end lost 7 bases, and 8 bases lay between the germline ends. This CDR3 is CASSLPGLGYTF. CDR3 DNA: TGTGCCAGCAGTTTACCGGGACTTGGCTACACCTTC.

CDR3 residues: CASTPDREWTEAFF. CDR3 nucleotide sequence: TGTGCCAGTACCCCGGACAGGGAATGGACTGAAGCTTTCTTT. This chain uses TRBV19 with TRBJ1-1, with TRBD1 identical over 8 bases. V shed 7 bases and J 5 bases; nucleotides not matched to a gene: 9. CDR1 is LNHDA and CDR2 is SQIVND in the germline V gene (reference sequence). The CDR3 contains 14 residues.

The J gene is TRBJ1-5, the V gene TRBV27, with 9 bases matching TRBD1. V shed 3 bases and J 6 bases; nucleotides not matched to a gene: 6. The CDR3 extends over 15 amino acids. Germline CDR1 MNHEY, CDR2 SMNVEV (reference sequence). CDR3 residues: CASSLRTGVAQPQHF. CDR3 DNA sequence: TGTGCCAGCAGTTTGCGGACAGGGGTTGCTCAGCCCCAGCATTTT.

CDR3 loop: CASRRDTGELFF. CDR3 bases: TGTGCCAGCAGGAGGGACACCGGGGAGCTGTTTTTT. The J gene is TRBJ2-2, the V gene TRBV11-3, with D maybe TRBD2 (5 bases). Looked up from germline, CDR1 is SGHNT and CDR2 is YENEEA. The CDR3 is 12 residues long. Trimming cost V 6 bases and J 3 bases, with 5 bases left between them.

The CDR3 protein is CATSRDDPGRDIQYF. The DNA for the CDR3 is TGTGCCACCAGCAGAGATGACCCCGGGCGGGACATTCAGTACTTC. The rearrangement uses TRBV15 and TRBJ2-4; perhaps TRBD2 as D (5 bases). Per the germline V gene, CDR1 is LNHNV and CDR2 is YYDKDF (reference sequence). With 0 bases removed from V and 8 bases from J, the gap between germline ends came to 14 bases. The CDR3 contains 15 residues.

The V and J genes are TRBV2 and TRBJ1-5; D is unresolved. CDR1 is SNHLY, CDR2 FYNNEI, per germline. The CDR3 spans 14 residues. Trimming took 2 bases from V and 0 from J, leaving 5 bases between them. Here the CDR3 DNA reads TGTGCCAGCAGTGAAACAGTTAGCAATCAGCCCCAGCATTTT. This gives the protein CASSETVSNQPQHF.

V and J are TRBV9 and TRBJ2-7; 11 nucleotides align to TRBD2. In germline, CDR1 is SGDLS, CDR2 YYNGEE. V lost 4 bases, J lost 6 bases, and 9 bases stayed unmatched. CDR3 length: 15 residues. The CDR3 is CASSTMALAGGEQYF. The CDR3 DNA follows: TGTGCCAGCAGCACTATGGCGCTAGCGGGGGGCGAGCAGTACTTC. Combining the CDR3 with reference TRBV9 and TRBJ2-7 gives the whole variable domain DSGVTQTPKHLITATGQRVTLRCSPRSGDLSVYWYQQSLDQGLQFLIQYYNGEERAKGNILERFSAQQFPDLHSELNLSSLELGDSALYFCASSTMALAGGEQYFGPGTRLTVT.

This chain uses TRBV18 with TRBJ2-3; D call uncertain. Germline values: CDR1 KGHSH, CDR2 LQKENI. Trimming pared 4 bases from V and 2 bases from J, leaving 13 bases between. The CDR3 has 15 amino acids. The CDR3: CASSRTSPSTDTQYF. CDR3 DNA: TGTGCCAGCTCACGTACATCACCTTCCACAGATACGCAGTATTTT.